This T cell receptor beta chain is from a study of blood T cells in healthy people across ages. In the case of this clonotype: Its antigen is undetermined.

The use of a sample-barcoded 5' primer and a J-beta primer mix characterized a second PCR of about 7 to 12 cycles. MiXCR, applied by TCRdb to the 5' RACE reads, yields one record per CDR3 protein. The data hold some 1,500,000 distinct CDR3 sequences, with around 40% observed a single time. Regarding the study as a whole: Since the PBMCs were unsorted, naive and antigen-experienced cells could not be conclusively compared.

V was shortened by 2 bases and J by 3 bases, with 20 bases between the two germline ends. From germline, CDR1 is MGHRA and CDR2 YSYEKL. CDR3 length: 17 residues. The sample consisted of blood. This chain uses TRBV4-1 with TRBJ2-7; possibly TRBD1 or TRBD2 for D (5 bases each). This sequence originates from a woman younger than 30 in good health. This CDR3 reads CASSQPLRDGSNYEQYF. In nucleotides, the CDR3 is TGCGCCAGCAGCCAACCACTCAGGGACGGTTCGAACTACGAGCAGTACTTC.